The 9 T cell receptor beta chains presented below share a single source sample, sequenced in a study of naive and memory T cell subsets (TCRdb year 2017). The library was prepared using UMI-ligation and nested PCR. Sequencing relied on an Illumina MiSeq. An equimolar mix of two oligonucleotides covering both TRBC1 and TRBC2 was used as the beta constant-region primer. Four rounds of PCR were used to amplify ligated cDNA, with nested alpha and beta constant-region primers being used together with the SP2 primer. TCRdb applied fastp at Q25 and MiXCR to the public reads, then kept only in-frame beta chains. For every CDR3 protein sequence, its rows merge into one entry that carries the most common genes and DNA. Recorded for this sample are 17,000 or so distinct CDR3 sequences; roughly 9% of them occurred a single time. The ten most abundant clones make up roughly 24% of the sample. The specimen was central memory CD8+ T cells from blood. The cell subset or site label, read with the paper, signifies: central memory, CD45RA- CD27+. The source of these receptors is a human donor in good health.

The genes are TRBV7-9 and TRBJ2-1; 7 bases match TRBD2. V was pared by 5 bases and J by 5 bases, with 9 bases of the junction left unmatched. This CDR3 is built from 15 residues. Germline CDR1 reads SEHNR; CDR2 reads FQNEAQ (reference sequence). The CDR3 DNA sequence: TGTGCCAGCAGCCCCTGGGGCGGGAGCGACAATGAGCAGTTCTTC. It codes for CASSPWGGSDNEQFF.

CDR3 in DNA: TGTGCCAGTAGTATAGAGGGTAGCGGGAGCTACGAGCAGTACTTC. Protein product: CASSIEGSGSYEQYF. The J gene is TRBJ2-7, the V gene TRBV19, with 9 nucleotides matching TRBD2. CDR3 length: 15 amino acids. Germline CDR1 reads LNHDA; CDR2 reads SQIVND (reference sequence). The V and J ends lost 0 bases and 3 bases, in that order; junction bases with no gene match: 3. Full variable domain (missing parts from reference TRBV19 and TRBJ2-7): DGGITQSPKYLFRKEGQNVTLSCEQNLNHDAMYWYRQDPGQGLRLIYYSQIVNDFQKGDIAEGYSVSREKKESFPLTVTSAQKNPTAFYLCASSIEGSGSYEQYFGPGTRLTVT.

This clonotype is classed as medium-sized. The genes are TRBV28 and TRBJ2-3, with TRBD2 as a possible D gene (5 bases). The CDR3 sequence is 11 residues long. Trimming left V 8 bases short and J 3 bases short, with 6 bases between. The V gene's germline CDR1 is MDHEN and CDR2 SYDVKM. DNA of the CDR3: TGTGCCAGCGAGGGTACAGATACGCAGTATTTT. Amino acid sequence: CASEGTDTQYF.

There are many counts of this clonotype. CDR3 coding DNA: TGTGCCAGCAGCGGCGGGACAGGGCCCAATGAGCAGTTCTTC. Translating it yields CASSGGTGPNEQFF. This chain uses TRBV9 with TRBJ2-1; 9 nucleotides agree with TRBD1. Per the germline V gene, CDR1 is SGDLS and CDR2 is YYNGEE. Trimming removed 3 bases from V and 6 bases from J; junction bases left unmatched: 4. The CDR3 length is 14 residues.

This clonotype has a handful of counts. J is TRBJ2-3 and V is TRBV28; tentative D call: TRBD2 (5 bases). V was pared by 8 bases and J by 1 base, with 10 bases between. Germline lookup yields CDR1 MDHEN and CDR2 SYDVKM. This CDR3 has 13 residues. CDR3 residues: CASGPRGTDTQYF. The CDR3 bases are TGTGCCAGCGGGCCGCGGGGCACAGATACGCAGTATTTT.

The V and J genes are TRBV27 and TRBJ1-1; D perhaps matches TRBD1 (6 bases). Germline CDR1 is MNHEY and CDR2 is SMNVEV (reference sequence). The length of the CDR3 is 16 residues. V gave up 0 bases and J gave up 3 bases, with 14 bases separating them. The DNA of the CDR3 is TGTGCCAGCAGTTTATCGGCGGGGGCTCAGGACACTGAAGCTTTCTTT. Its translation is CASSLSAGAQDTEAFF.

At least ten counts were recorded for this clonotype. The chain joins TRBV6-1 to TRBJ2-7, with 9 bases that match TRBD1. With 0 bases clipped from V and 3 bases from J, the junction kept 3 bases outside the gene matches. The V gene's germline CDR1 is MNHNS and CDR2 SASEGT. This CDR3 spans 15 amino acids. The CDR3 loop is CASSEAVTGGYEQYF. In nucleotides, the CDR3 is TGTGCCAGCAGTGAAGCAGTGACAGGGGGCTACGAGCAGTACTTC.

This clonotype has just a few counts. Written as DNA, the CDR3 is TGTGCCATCAGTGAAAGGGGGAGTTTCTCTGGGGCCAACGTCCTGACTTTC. Amino acids: CAISERGSFSGANVLTF. The chain employs TRBV10-3 and TRBJ2-6; tentative D call: TRBD1 (6 bases). The CDR3 runs 17 residues. Trimming removed 3 bases at V and 0 bases at J, with 12 bases between. Germline V gene data show CDR1 as ENHRY and CDR2 as SYGVKD.

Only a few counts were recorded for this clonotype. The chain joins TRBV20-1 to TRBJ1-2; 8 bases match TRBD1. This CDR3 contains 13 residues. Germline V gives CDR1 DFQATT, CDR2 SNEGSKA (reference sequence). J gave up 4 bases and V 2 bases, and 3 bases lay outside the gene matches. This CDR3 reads CSARPTGGYGYTF. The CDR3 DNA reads TGCAGTGCTAGACCAACAGGGGGCTATGGCTACACCTTC.